This T cell receptor (beta chain) stems from a study of blood T cell repertoires in COVID-19. Trimming removed 8 bases from V and 1 base from J; junction bases left unmatched: 5. The CDR3 loop spans 15 amino acids. Germline loops: CDR1 LNHDA, CDR2 SQIVND (reference sequence). The assay was immunoSEQ multiplex PCR, and TCRdb's table has in-frame clones only and misses some. The data hold about 370,000 clones, with about 89% observed a single time. Seattle patients were enrolled during active infection and followed longitudinally. The receptor was derived from a woman aged 30 to 39 with COVID-19, enrolled during active disease. The V gene is TRBV19, the J gene TRBJ1-5; 10 bases align to TRBD1. The source material was peripheral blood. The CDR3 spells CASSRQGASNQPQHF. The CDR3 region has the DNA TGTGCCAGTTCACGACAGGGGGCAAGCAATCAGCCCCAGCATTTT. The full variable domain, with the rest looked up from reference TRBV19 and TRBJ1-5, is DGGITQSPKYLFRKEGQNVTLSCEQNLNHDAMYWYRQDPGQGLRLIYYSQIVNDFQKGDIAEGYSVSREKKESFPLTVTSAQKNPTAFYLCASSRQGASNQPQHFGDGTRLSIL.